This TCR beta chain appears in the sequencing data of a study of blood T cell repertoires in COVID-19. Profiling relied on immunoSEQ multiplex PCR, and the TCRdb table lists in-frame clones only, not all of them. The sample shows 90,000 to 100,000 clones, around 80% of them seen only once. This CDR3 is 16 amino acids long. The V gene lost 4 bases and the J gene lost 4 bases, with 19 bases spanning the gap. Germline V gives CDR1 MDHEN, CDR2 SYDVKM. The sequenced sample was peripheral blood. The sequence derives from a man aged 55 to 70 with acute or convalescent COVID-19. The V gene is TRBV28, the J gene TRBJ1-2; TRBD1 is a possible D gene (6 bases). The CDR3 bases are TGTGCCAGCAGTTCCCACAGGGAAATAATGGGCTATGGCTACACCTTC. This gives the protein CASSSHREIMGYGYTF.